This is a list of T cell receptor beta chains from one sample in a study of blood T cell repertoires in COVID-19. This table comes from immunoSEQ multiplex PCR, and its TCRdb copy is limited to in-frame clones, with some not included. The sample holds around 230,000 clones, over 80% seen once. Sequences were obtained from peripheral blood. The receptors were sampled from a man between 40 and 49 years old with acute or convalescent COVID-19. Both conserved end residues are part of each CDR3. Clone size is given for some rows only: seen once, a few or many times, or a class if the clone is expanded.

clone size	V gene	CDR3 protein
.	TRBV12-3/TRBV12-4	CASSLTGTGEAFF
.	TRBV10-3	CATAEGLSTEAFF
few	TRBV19	CASSIGPTGVQPQHF
few	TRBV5-5	CASSITGGGLNEQFF
.	TRBV5-1	CASSPLTRGLGEQYF
.	TRBV27	CASSPKGTGSNQPQHF
.	TRBV19	CASSIRQGAINEQFF
.	TRBV4-2	CASSQNRNTDTQYF
.	TRBV6-5	CASSSPLRVEKLFF
.	TRBV5-8	CASSLEQGNQPQHF